This TCR beta chain derives from a study of read filtering for tumor transcriptome and immune sequencing. The library was built from about 400 ng RNA with molecular barcoded adaptors for alpha/delta and beta/gamma chains. In TCRdb, the reads were re-called with MiXCR into one record per CDR3 protein. The table lists roughly 90,000 distinct CDR3 sequences, 20% to 25% of them singletons, with more than 9.5% in the top ten. This clonotype was found many times. Germline CDR1 SEHNR, CDR2 FQNEAQ (reference sequence). This CDR3 comprises 12 residues. V gave up 5 bases and J gave up 1 base, with 6 bases separating them. Every patient had bone marrow sampled while the disease was active.

The chain has TRBV7-9 and TRBJ2-7; the D is unclear. The sequencing input was a population of CD138-negative cells sorted from bone marrow. The origin of this receptor is a donor older than 35 with multiple myeloma. CDR3 bases: TGTGCCAGCAGCCCAAATTCCTACGAGCAGTACTTC. Translating it yields CASSPNSYEQYF.